This is a list of T cell receptor beta chains from one sample in a study of blood T cell repertoires in COVID-19. Measured with immunoSEQ multiplex PCR; TCRdb has only the in-frame clones, and not every one. The sample holds about 300,000 clones, roughly 87% seen once. Sequenced: PBMCs or T cells enriched from blood (not recorded which). The source of these receptors is a woman aged 25 to 39 who had recovered from COVID-19. CDR3s leave out the opening cysteine and the closing phenylalanine or tryptophan. A D gene is named only where the DNA matches it firmly. Size tells how often a clone was seen (once, few, many) or the class of an expanded clone, and some rows leave it out.

d_gene: -; v_gene: TRBV6-5; j_gene: TRBJ1-1; abundance: -; CDR3aa: ASSYLGGFGTEAF
d_gene: -; v_gene: TRBV7-8; j_gene: TRBJ1-5; abundance: -; CDR3aa: ASSSREGNQPQH
d_gene: TRBD2; v_gene: TRBV25-1; j_gene: TRBJ2-7; abundance: -; CDR3aa: ASSLMGGPYEQY
d_gene: -; v_gene: TRBV5-1; j_gene: TRBJ2-1; abundance: -; CDR3aa: ASKRRGPSYNEQF
d_gene: -; v_gene: TRBV7-3; j_gene: TRBJ2-2; abundance: -; CDR3aa: ASRLAGSGNGELF
d_gene: -; v_gene: TRBV7-8; j_gene: TRBJ2-1; abundance: -; CDR3aa: ALKDSYNEQF
d_gene: -; v_gene: TRBV9; j_gene: TRBJ1-5; abundance: -; CDR3aa: ASSDRYSNQPQH
d_gene: TRBD1; v_gene: TRBV9; j_gene: TRBJ1-2; abundance: once; CDR3aa: ASSTGTGSGYT
d_gene: TRBD2; v_gene: TRBV5-6; j_gene: TRBJ2-5; abundance: -; CDR3aa: ASSGNGRFAQETQY
d_gene: TRBD1; v_gene: TRBV11-1; j_gene: TRBJ2-3; abundance: once; CDR3aa: ASSPDRSLGTQY
d_gene: TRBD1; v_gene: TRBV14; j_gene: TRBJ1-1; abundance: -; CDR3aa: ASSPPRQGAFAF
d_gene: -; v_gene: TRBV10-2; j_gene: TRBJ2-2; abundance: -; CDR3aa: ASSESARWELF
d_gene: TRBD1; v_gene: TRBV5-1; j_gene: TRBJ2-2; abundance: -; CDR3aa: ASSSTGDWITGELF
d_gene: TRBD1; v_gene: TRBV6-4; j_gene: TRBJ2-2; abundance: -; CDR3aa: ASRGQSNTGELF
d_gene: -; v_gene: TRBV4-1; j_gene: TRBJ2-5; abundance: -; CDR3aa: ASSQVLRQETQY
d_gene: -; v_gene: TRBV4-2; j_gene: TRBJ2-1; abundance: -; CDR3aa: ASSLGGYNEQF
d_gene: -; v_gene: TRBV5-1; j_gene: TRBJ2-5; abundance: -; CDR3aa: ASSFPGTGQETQY
d_gene: -; v_gene: TRBV27; j_gene: TRBJ2-1; abundance: -; CDR3aa: ASRAPGGRSEQF
d_gene: -; v_gene: TRBV5-1; j_gene: TRBJ1-2; abundance: -; CDR3aa: ASSLPQGNYGYT
d_gene: TRBD2; v_gene: TRBV10-2; j_gene: TRBJ2-3; abundance: once; CDR3aa: ASSTSGGTRASTDTQY
d_gene: -; v_gene: TRBV5-1; j_gene: TRBJ1-2; abundance: -; CDR3aa: ASSLVAGIGYT
d_gene: TRBD1; v_gene: TRBV5-4; j_gene: TRBJ1-2; abundance: -; CDR3aa: ASSFDRGNGYT
d_gene: TRBD1; v_gene: TRBV24-1; j_gene: TRBJ1-2; abundance: -; CDR3aa: ATSEGGGGYT
d_gene: -; v_gene: TRBV5-1; j_gene: TRBJ1-2; abundance: -; CDR3aa: ASSLEDSSGYT
d_gene: TRBD1; v_gene: TRBV25-1; j_gene: TRBJ1-4; abundance: -; CDR3aa: ASSLTGGAEKLF
d_gene: TRBD1; v_gene: TRBV5-8; j_gene: TRBJ1-5; abundance: -; CDR3aa: ASSEGQGTNQPQH